The T cell receptor beta chain described here comes from a study of blood T cell repertoires in COVID-19 (dated by TCRdb to the early 2020s). Concerning the study at large: Collaborator samples came from the United States, Italy and Spain and covered acute and convalescent phases of COVID-19. The prospective study material was composed of cDNA or gDNA derived from T cells, B-cell-depleted T cells, or PBMCs. Subjects who had been exposed to COVID-19, were actively infected with it, or had recovered from it provided the deeply sampled blood TCRbeta repertoires that made up the dataset. The repertoires were made available in a free public database intended to serve as a resource for research on the immune response to SARS-CoV-2. The samples were drawn from the first 160 participants of the ongoing ImmuneRACE study and from some 1,300 subjects provided by 6 global collaborators. The sample metadata nearly always contained a de-identified subject ID, COVID-19 status, age in years and sex. Where available, HLA class I and class II types were taken from metadata supplied by the sample provider and were not determined by assay-based typing.

Broader findings and caveats from the paper: Clinical and demographic metadata were provided uncurated, with the amount varying by source and participant.

TCRbeta CDR3 regions were amplified from genomic DNA using the immunoSEQ Assay, a bias-controlled multiplex PCR. From the authors' description of their analysis: Nucleated cell counts per sample were estimated from amplification of reference gene primers within the assay. Sequence reads were collapsed and filtered to measure the absolute abundance of every unique TCRbeta CDR3 rearrangement. For each sample, productive Simpson clonality was calculated as the square root of Simpson's diversity index across productive rearrangements. TCRdb holds this immuneACCESS table with in-frame rearrangements only. Some clones are missing; in checked studies, unresolved V genes explain under half, and the rest has no known cause. For V, J and clone size, that table is used; D and trimming come from the DNA. The table for this sample lists under 350,000 clones; roughly 91% of them were counted only once. The ten biggest clones cover approximately 4.2% of the sample.

Collaborating institutions collected whole blood in K2EDTA tubes following their own protocols. For TCRbeta analysis, collaborator samples were shipped as frozen whole blood, as isolated PBMCs, or as DNA extracted from either sample type. Looking up the germline V gene yields CDR1 SGHRS and CDR2 YFSETQ. Including cysteine and phenylalanine, the CDR3 has 11 amino acids. The CDR3 DNA has 33 bases and is translated from base 1. V sheds 2 bases and J sheds 4 bases, leaving 3 bases between their ends. Turning to this clone: This clone's antigen is unknown. No base quality values were provided; no much bigger clone lies one nucleotide off.

The sequencing input was peripheral blood. The chain is encoded by TRBV5-1 joined to TRBJ2-5, with the D gene uncertain. This receptor was identified in a man in his forties with acute or convalescent COVID-19. The DNA sequence reads TGCGCCAGCAGCTTCGTAGAGACCCAGTACTTC. It translates to CASSFVETQYF.